A selection of T cell receptor beta chains follows, all from one sample in a study of blood T cell repertoires in COVID-19. Using immunoSEQ multiplex PCR, the repertoire was profiled, and TCRdb retains in-frame clones only, with some absent. The table has approximately 150,000 clones, less than 90% seen once. The sequencing sample was made of peripheral blood. The receptors derive from a man aged 55 to 70 with acute or convalescent COVID-19. Each CDR3 is given with its conserved first and last residue. The D gene is left open where the match is weak. The listing skips clone size in some rows; elsewhere it reads once, few, many or a size class.

DNA: TGTGCCAGCAGGGTCGGTAGCACTGAAGCTTTCTTT
CDR3: CASRVGSTEAFF
D: NA
V: TRBV6-5
J: TRBJ1-1
size: NA

DNA: TGCGCCAGCAGCTGGGAACAGGGGACTGAAGCTTTCTTT
CDR3: CASSWEQGTEAFF
D: TRBD1
V: TRBV5-1
J: TRBJ1-1
size: NA

DNA: TGTGCCATCAGTGAATCGCGGGGGAACACCGGGGAGCTGTTTTTT
CDR3: CAISESRGNTGELFF
D: NA
V: TRBV10-3
J: TRBJ2-2
size: NA

DNA: TGTGCCAGCAGTCTCCGACAGGATAATTCACCCCTCCACTTT
CDR3: CASSLRQDNSPLHF
D: NA
V: TRBV27
J: TRBJ1-6
size: few

DNA: TGCGCCAGCAGTGCAACAGGGGGCAACGAGCAGTACTTC
CDR3: CASSATGGNEQYF
D: TRBD1
V: TRBV10-1
J: TRBJ2-7
size: NA

DNA: TGTGCCAGCAGCACGGGACAGGACTACGAGCAGTACTTC
CDR3: CASSTGQDYEQYF
D: TRBD1
V: TRBV5-4
J: TRBJ2-7
size: NA

DNA: TGTGCCAGCAGTATACAGGACAGCTCCTACAATGAGCAGTTCTTC
CDR3: CASSIQDSSYNEQFF
D: NA
V: TRBV6-5
J: TRBJ2-1
size: NA

DNA: TGTGCCAGCAGCCAGGGACAGGGACGGAATTCACCCCTCCACTTT
CDR3: CASSQGQGRNSPLHF
D: TRBD1
V: TRBV3-1/TRBV3-2
J: TRBJ1-6
size: NA

DNA: TGCGCCAGCAGTCGACCGACAGGTTGGGGTAAACACCGGGGAGCTGTTTTT
CDR3: CASSRPTGWGKHRGAVF
D: NA
V: TRBV23-1
J: TRBJ2-2
size: NA

DNA: TGTGCCAGCAGTGCCTTGGGGGGGGGCACAGATACGCAGTATTTT
CDR3: CASSALGGGTDTQYF
D: TRBD2
V: TRBV9
J: TRBJ2-3
size: NA

DNA: TGTGCCTGGAGCGCCGCGGGACAGGACGAGGATGAGCAGTTCTTC
CDR3: CAWSAAGQDEDEQFF
D: TRBD1
V: TRBV30
J: TRBJ2-1
size: few

DNA: TGTGCCAGCTCACGCGGGGCCCAAGAGACCCAGTACTTC
CDR3: CASSRGAQETQYF
D: NA
V: TRBV5-4
J: TRBJ2-5
size: NA

DNA: TGCGCCAGCAGCCCCCGGGACAGCTCTGGAAACACCATATATTTT
CDR3: CASSPRDSSGNTIYF
D: TRBD1
V: TRBV5-1
J: TRBJ1-3
size: NA

DNA: TGCGCCAGCAGCTTGGATCGACAGGGGGAAGCTTTCTTT
CDR3: CASSLDRQGEAFF
D: TRBD1
V: TRBV5-1
J: TRBJ1-1
size: few

DNA: TGTGCCAGCAGTGTCCGGACAGGACATAATTCACCCCTCCACTTT
CDR3: CASSVRTGHNSPLHF
D: TRBD1
V: TRBV25-1
J: TRBJ1-6
size: once

DNA: TGTGCCAGCAGGGAAGGGGGGGGTGTAAAATCCTACGAGCAGTACTTC
CDR3: CASREGGGVKSYEQYF
D: NA
V: TRBV2
J: TRBJ2-7
size: NA

DNA: TGTGCCAGCAGCACGGAACCGGGACAGGGGTCCACTGAAGCTTTCTTT
CDR3: CASSTEPGQGSTEAFF
D: TRBD1
V: TRBV11-1
J: TRBJ1-1
size: NA

DNA: TGTGCCAGCAGCCAAGATGTCCGGAGGACCCAGTACTTC
CDR3: CASSQDVRRTQYF
D: NA
V: TRBV3-1/TRBV3-2
J: TRBJ2-5
size: NA